A selection of T cell receptor beta chains follows, all from one sample in a study of blood T cell repertoires in COVID-19. The table came from immunoSEQ multiplex PCR; TCRdb's copy has only in-frame clones and leaves some out. The sample has roughly 99,000 clones, 60% to 85% seen once. Specimen: peripheral blood. These receptors all stem from a woman of 80 years or more with active or convalescent COVID-19. CDR3s include the opening cysteine and the closing phenylalanine or tryptophan. D genes are given only for firm matches. The size field is filled for only some rows; it gives once, few, many or a size class.

size: few
V: TRBV3-1/TRBV3-2
D: NA
J: TRBJ2-2
CDR3: CASSQGIATGELFF
DNA: TGTGCCAGCAGCCAAGGGATAGCCACCGGGGAGCTGTTTTTT

size: once
V: TRBV30
D: TRBD1
J: TRBJ1-2
CDR3: CAWGTGLRFGYTF
DNA: TGTGCCTGGGGGACAGGGTTGCGCTTTGGCTACACCTTC

size: NA
V: TRBV5-6
D: TRBD2
J: TRBJ2-1
CDR3: CASSSLSTSGSRNEQFF
DNA: TGTGCCAGCAGCTCGCTATCGACTAGCGGGAGTCGGAATGAGCAGTTCTTC

size: NA
V: TRBV2
D: TRBD1
J: TRBJ1-1
CDR3: CASAGGSGTEAFF
DNA: TGTGCCAGCGCAGGGGGCTCGGGCACTGAAGCTTTCTTT

size: once
V: TRBV5-4
D: NA
J: TRBJ2-5
CDR3: CASRGQGEETQYF
DNA: TGTGCCAGCAGGGGACAAGGAGAAGAGACCCAGTACTTC

size: NA
V: TRBV21-1
D: NA
J: TRBJ2-1
CDR3: CASSGPGGPYNEQFF
DNA: TGTGCCAGCAGCGGTCCCGGAGGGCCCTACAATGAGCAGTTCTTC

size: NA
V: TRBV9
D: TRBD1
J: TRBJ2-3
CDR3: CASSGGQGAYTQYF
DNA: TGTGCCAGCAGCGGGGGACAGGGGGCTTATACGCAGTATTTT

size: NA
V: TRBV2
D: TRBD2
J: TRBJ2-2
CDR3: CATRPRLAGGSTGELFF
DNA: TGTGCCACCAGACCGAGACTAGCGGGAGGGTCCACCGGGGAGCTGTTTTTT

size: few
V: TRBV5-1
D: TRBD1
J: TRBJ1-2
CDR3: CASSLDRVYGGGYTF
DNA: TGCGCCAGCAGCCTGGACAGGGTCTACGGTGGTGGCTACACCTTC

size: NA
V: TRBV11-1
D: TRBD1
J: TRBJ1-2
CDR3: CASSLTGTGVGYGYTF
DNA: TGTGCCAGCAGCTTAACAGGGACAGGGGTCGGCTATGGCTACACCTTC

size: NA
V: TRBV5-4
D: TRBD1
J: TRBJ2-1
CDR3: CASSADRAAYNEQFF
DNA: TGTGCCAGCAGCGCCGACAGGGCGGCCTACAATGAGCAGTTCTTC

size: NA
V: TRBV28
D: NA
J: TRBJ2-3
CDR3: CASRGGDTSTDTQYF
DNA: TGTGCCAGCCGAGGGGGAGACACTAGCACAGATACGCAGTATTTT

size: NA
V: TRBV7-9
D: NA
J: TRBJ2-1
CDR3: CASRINLDEQFF
DNA: TGTGCCAGCAGAATAAATCTCGATGAGCAGTTCTTC

size: NA
V: TRBV25-1
D: TRBD2
J: TRBJ2-7
CDR3: CASSDTGGKNEQYF
DNA: TGTGCCAGCAGTGACACGGGAGGAAAGAACGAGCAGTACTTC

size: NA
V: TRBV6-6
D: NA
J: TRBJ2-7
CDR3: CASSFLTGTSEQYF
DNA: TGTGCCAGCAGTTTCCTGACAGGAACCTCCGAGCAGTACTTC

size: NA
V: TRBV9
D: TRBD2
J: TRBJ2-2
CDR3: CASSANTTPTSGRYTGELFF
DNA: TGTGCCAGCAGCGCCAACACGACACCTACTAGCGGGAGGTACACCGGGGAGCTGTTTTTT

size: many
V: TRBV5-5
D: TRBD1
J: TRBJ2-4
CDR3: CASRAGTVENIQYF
DNA: TGTGCCAGCAGAGCCGGGACAGTAGAAAACATTCAGTACTTC

size: NA
V: TRBV19
D: NA
J: TRBJ2-1
CDR3: CASSIVPEYNEQFF
DNA: TGTGCCAGTAGTATCGTGCCAGAATACAATGAGCAGTTCTTC

size: once
V: TRBV5-1
D: NA
J: TRBJ2-7
CDR3: CASSPTGQTYEQYF
DNA: TGCGCCAGCAGCCCTACCGGACAGACCTACGAGCAGTACTTC

size: NA
V: TRBV9
D: TRBD2
J: TRBJ2-3
CDR3: CASSVERTSGVTQYF
DNA: TGTGCCAGCAGCGTAGAGAGGACTAGCGGGGTTACGCAGTATTTT

size: once
V: TRBV7-9
D: TRBD2
J: TRBJ2-1
CDR3: CASSTAGLAGVNEQFF
DNA: TGTGCCAGCAGCACCGCGGGACTAGCGGGAGTTAATGAGCAGTTCTTC

size: NA
V: TRBV7-2
D: TRBD1
J: TRBJ2-5
CDR3: CASSLGQGAAETQYF
DNA: TGTGCCAGCAGCTTAGGACAGGGGGCTGCAGAGACCCAGTACTTC

size: few
V: TRBV9
D: TRBD1
J: TRBJ1-5
CDR3: CASSEQGENQPQHF
DNA: TGTGCCAGCAGCGAACAGGGGGAAAATCAGCCCCAGCATTTT

size: NA
V: TRBV9
D: NA
J: TRBJ2-6
CDR3: CASSQGGSGANVLTF
DNA: TGTGCCAGCAGCCAAGGGGGCTCTGGGGCCAACGTCCTGACTTTC

size: NA
V: TRBV28
D: NA
J: TRBJ2-4
CDR3: CASNAWGQARAHVAKNIQYF
DNA: TGTGCCAGCAACGCCTGGGGGCAGGCCAGGGCCCACGTAGCCAAAAACATTCAGTACTTC

size: NA
V: TRBV7-6
D: TRBD1
J: TRBJ1-1
CDR3: CASSDPPGGSGTEAFF
DNA: TGTGCCAGCAGCGACCCCCCAGGGGGCTCGGGCACTGAAGCTTTCTTT

size: NA
V: TRBV6-4
D: TRBD2
J: TRBJ2-1
CDR3: CASSDSTSGRTPNEQFF
DNA: TGTGCCAGCAGTGACTCCACTAGCGGGAGGACCCCCAATGAGCAGTTCTTC

size: once
V: TRBV7-9
D: NA
J: TRBJ1-4
CDR3: CASSLVGGPDEKLFF
DNA: TGTGCCAGCAGCTTAGTGGGGGGGCCGGATGAAAAACTGTTTTTT

size: NA
V: TRBV6-4
D: NA
J: TRBJ2-3
CDR3: CASSDLTLAANPRRTDTQYF
DNA: TGTGCCAGCAGTGACTTAACACTAGCCGCGAACCCTAGACGCACAGATACGCAGTATTTT

size: NA
V: TRBV6-5
D: NA
J: TRBJ1-1
CDR3: CASSYSSGAGVTEAFF
DNA: TGTGCCAGCAGTTACTCATCTGGGGCAGGGGTGACTGAAGCTTTCTTT

size: NA
V: TRBV27
D: TRBD2
J: TRBJ2-1
CDR3: CASTKSGTYNEQFF
DNA: TGTGCCAGCACTAAAAGCGGGACCTACAATGAGCAGTTCTTC